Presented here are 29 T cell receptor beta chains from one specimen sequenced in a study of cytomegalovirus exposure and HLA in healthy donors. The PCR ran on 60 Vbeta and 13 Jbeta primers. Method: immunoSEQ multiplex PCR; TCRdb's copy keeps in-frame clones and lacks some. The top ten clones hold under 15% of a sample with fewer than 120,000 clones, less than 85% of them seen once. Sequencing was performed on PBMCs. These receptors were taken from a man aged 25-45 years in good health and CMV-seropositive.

The CDR3 nucleotides are TGTGCCAGCTCACAGGACAGCGGCAATGAAAAACTGTTTTTT. Its protein is CASSQDSGNEKLFF. The rearrangement uses TRBV18 and TRBJ1-4; D may be TRBD1 (6 bases). CDR1 is KGHSH, CDR2 LQKENI, per germline. V gave up 4 bases and J gave up 5 bases, with 11 bases separating them. The CDR3 length is 14 residues.

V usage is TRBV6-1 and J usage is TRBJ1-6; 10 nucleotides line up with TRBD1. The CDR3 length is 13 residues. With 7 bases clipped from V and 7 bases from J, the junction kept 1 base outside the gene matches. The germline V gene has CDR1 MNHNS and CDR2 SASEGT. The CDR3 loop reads CASTGQGNSPLHF. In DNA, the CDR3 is TGTGCCAGCACGGGACAGGGGAATTCACCCCTCCACTTT.

The CDR3 DNA reads as TGTGCCAGCAACCAGGGAGGGGAAAACGAGCAGTACTTC. It specifies CASNQGGENEQYF. The V and J genes are TRBV6-6 and TRBJ2-7; 7 bases align to TRBD2. This CDR3 is 13 amino acids long. Germline V CDR1 and CDR2: MNHNY, SVGAGI (reference sequence). Trimming removed 7 bases from V and 5 bases from J; junction bases left unmatched: 8.

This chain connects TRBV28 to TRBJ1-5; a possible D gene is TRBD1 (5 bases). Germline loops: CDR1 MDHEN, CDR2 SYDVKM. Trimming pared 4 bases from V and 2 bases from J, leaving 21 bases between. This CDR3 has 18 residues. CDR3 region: CASSSPPKGQRGNQPQHF. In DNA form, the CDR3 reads TGTGCCAGCAGTTCCCCCCCCAAGGGGCAAAGGGGCAATCAGCCCCAGCATTTT. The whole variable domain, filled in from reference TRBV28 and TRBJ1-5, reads DVKVTQSSRYLVKRTGEKVFLECVQDMDHENMFWYRQDPGLGLRLIYFSYDVKMKEKGDIPEGYSVSREKKERFSLILESASTNQTSMYLCASSSPPKGQRGNQPQHFGDGTRLSIL.

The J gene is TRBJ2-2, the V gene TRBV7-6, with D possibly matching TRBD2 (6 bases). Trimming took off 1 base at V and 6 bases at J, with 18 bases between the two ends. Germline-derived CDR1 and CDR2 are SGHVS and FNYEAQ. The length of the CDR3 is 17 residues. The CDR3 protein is CASSLGATRGFSGELFF. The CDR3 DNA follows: TGTGCCAGCAGCTTAGGGGCTACCCGGGGGTTTTCCGGGGAGCTGTTTTTT.

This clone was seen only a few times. CDR3 in DNA: TGTGCCAGCAACCTACAGGGGAGCAATCAGCCCCAGCATTTT. It translates to CASNLQGSNQPQHF. The chain recombines TRBV5-4 with TRBJ1-5, with 7 bases matching TRBD1. With V trimmed by 6 bases and J by 1 base, 4 bases remained unmatched. This CDR3 is built from 14 residues. Germline V CDR1 and CDR2: SGHNT, YYREEE (reference sequence).

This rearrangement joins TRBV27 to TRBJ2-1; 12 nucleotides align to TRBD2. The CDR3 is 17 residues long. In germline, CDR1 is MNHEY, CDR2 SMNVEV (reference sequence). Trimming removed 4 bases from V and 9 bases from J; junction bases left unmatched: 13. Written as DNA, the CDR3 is TGTGCCAGCAGTTCCATGACGCTAGCGGGGGGGCCGCTTGAGCAGTTCTTC. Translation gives CASSSMTLAGGPLEQFF.

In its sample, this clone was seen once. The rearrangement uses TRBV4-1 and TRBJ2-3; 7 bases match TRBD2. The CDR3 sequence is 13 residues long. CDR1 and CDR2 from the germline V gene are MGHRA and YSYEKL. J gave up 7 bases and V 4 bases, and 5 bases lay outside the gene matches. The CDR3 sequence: CASSPAGWNTQYF. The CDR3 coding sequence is TGCGCCAGCAGCCCAGCGGGGTGGAATACGCAGTATTTT.

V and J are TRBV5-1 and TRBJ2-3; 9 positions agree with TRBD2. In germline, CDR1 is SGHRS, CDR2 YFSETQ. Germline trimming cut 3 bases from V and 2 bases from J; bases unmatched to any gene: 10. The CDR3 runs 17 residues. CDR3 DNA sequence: TGCGCCAGCAGCTCGGGAGCGGGGGGCCCCCTCACAGATACGCAGTATTTT. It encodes CASSSGAGGPLTDTQYF.

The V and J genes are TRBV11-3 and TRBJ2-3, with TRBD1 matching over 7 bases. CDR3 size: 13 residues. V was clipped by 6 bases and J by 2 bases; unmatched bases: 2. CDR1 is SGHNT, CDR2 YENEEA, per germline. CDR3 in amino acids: CASRRGPTDTQYF. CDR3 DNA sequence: TGTGCCAGCAGGAGGGGGCCCACAGATACGCAGTATTTT.

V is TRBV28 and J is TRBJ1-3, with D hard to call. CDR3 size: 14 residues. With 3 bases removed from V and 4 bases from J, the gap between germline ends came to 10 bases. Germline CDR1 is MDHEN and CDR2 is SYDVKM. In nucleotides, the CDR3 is TGTGCCAGCAGTTTTCGGGATTCCGGAAACACCATATATTTT. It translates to CASSFRDSGNTIYF.

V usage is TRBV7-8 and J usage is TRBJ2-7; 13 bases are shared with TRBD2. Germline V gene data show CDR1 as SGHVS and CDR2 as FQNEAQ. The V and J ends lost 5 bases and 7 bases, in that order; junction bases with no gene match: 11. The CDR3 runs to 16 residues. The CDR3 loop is CASSQREGLAGFEQYF. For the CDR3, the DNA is TGTGCCAGCAGCCAACGCGAGGGACTAGCGGGGTTTGAGCAGTACTTC.

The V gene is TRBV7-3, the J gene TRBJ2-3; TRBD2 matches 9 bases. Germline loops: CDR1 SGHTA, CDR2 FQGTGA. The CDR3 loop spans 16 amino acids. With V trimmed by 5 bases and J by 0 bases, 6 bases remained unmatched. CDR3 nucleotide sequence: TGTGCCAGCAGCGCCTCTAGCGGGGCTAGCACAGATACGCAGTATTTT. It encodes CASSASSGASTDTQYF.

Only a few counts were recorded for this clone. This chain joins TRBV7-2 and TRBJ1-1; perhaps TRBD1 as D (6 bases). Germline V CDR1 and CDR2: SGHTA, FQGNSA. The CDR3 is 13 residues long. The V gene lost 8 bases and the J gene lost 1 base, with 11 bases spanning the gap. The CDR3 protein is CASRKQGNTEAFF. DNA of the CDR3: TGTGCCAGCCGAAAACAGGGGAACACTGAAGCTTTCTTT. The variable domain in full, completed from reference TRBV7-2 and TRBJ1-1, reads GAGVSQSPSNKVTEKGKDVELRCDPISGHTALYWYRQSLGQGLEFLIYFQGNSAPDKSGLPSDRFSAERTGGSVSTLTIQRTQQEDSAVYLCASRKQGNTEAFFGQGTRLTVV.

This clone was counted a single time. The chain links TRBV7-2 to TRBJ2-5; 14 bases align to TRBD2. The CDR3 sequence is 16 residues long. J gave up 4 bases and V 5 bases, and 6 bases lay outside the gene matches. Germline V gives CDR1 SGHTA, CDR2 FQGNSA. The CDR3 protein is CASSPRLAGGRETQYF. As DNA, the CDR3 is TGTGCCAGCAGCCCGAGACTAGCGGGGGGGCGAGAGACCCAGTACTTC.

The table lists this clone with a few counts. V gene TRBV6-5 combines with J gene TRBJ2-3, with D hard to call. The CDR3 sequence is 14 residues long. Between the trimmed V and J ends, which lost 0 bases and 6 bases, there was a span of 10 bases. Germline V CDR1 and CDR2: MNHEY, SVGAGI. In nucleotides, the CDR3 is TGTGCCAGCAGTTACTCCAGGTCTGGGGATACGCAGTATTTT. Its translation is CASSYSRSGDTQYF.

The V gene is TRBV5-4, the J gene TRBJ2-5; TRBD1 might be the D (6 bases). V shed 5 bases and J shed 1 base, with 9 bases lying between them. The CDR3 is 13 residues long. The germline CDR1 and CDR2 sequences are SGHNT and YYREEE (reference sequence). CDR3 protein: CASRGQPQETQYF. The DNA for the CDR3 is TGTGCCAGCAGGGGACAACCCCAAGAGACCCAGTACTTC.

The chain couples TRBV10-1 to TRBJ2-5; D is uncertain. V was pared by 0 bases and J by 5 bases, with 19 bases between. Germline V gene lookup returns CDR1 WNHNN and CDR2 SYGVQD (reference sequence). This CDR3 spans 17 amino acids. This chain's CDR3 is CASSESGGGPSLETQYF. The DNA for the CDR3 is TGCGCCAGCAGTGAGTCAGGTGGCGGCCCAAGCCTCGAGACCCAGTACTTC.

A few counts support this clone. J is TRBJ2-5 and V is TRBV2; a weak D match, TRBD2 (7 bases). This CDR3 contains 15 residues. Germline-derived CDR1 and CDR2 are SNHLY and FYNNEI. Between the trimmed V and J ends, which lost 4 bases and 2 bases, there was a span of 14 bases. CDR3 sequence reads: CASSGRRGGQETQYF. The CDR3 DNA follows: TGTGCCAGCAGTGGGCGCAGGGGAGGGCAAGAGACCCAGTACTTC.

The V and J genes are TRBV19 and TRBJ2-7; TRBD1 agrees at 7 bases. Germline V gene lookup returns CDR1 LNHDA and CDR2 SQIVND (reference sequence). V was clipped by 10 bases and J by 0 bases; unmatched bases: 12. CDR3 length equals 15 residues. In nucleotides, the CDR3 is TGTGCCACCCGACAGGGATTTGGGCCCTCCTACGAGCAGTACTTC. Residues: CATRQGFGPSYEQYF.

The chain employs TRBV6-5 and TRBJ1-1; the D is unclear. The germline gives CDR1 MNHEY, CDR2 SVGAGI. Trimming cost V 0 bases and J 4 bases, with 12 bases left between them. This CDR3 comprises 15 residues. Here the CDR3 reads CASSYSTGLSTEAFF. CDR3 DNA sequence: TGTGCCAGCAGTTACTCGACCGGGTTGAGCACTGAAGCTTTCTTT.

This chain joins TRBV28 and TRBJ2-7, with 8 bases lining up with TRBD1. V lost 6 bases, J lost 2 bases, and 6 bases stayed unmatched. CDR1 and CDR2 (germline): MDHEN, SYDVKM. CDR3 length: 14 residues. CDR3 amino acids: CASRTMGQAYEQYF. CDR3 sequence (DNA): TGTGCCAGCAGAACAATGGGACAGGCCTACGAGCAGTACTTC.

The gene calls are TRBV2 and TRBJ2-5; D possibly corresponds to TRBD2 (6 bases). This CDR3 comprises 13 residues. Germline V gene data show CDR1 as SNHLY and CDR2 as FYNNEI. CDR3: CVPRGVKEETQYF. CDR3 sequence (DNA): TGTGTCCCGCGCGGGGTAAAGGAAGAGACCCAGTACTTC.

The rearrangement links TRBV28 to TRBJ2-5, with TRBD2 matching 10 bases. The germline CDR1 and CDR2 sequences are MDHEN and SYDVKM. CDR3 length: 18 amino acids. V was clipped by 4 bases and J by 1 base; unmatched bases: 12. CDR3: CASSSSLAGGLGQETQYF. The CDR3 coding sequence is TGTGCCAGCAGTTCCTCATTAGCGGGGGGCCTGGGCCAAGAGACCCAGTACTTC.

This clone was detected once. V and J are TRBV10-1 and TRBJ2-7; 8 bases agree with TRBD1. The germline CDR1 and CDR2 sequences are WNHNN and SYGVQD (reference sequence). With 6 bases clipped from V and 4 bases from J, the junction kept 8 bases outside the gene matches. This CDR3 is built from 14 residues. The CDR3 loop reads CASSTQGALYEQYF. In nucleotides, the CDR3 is TGCGCCAGCAGCACCCAGGGGGCCCTTTACGAGCAGTACTTC.

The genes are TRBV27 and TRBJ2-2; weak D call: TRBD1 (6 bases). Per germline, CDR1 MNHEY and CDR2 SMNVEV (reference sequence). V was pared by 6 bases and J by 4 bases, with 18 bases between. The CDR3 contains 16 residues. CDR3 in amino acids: CASRIGGLVRTGELFF. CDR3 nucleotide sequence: TGTGCCAGCAGAATAGGGGGATTAGTTCGCACCGGGGAGCTGTTTTTT.

The DNA of the CDR3 is TGTGCCAGCAGCTTAGTAGCTAGCGGGTATCCCCAAGAGACCCAGTACTTC. It is translated as CASSLVASGYPQETQYF. J is TRBJ2-5 and V is TRBV7-8; 8 bases match TRBD2. The V and J ends lost 1 base and 1 base, in that order; junction bases with no gene match: 8. The CDR3 length is 17 residues. Germline CDR1 is SGHVS and CDR2 is FQNEAQ.

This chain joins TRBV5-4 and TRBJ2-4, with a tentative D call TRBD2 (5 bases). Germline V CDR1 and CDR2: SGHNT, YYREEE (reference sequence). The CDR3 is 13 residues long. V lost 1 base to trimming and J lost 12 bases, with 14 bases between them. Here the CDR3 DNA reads TGTGCCAGCAGCTTGTTTGGGGAGTCGAGTCAGTACTTC. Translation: CASSLFGESSQYF.

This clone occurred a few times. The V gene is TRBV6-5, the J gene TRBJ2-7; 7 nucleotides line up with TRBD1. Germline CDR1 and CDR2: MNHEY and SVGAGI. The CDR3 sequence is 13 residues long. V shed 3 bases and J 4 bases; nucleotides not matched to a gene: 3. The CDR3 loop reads CASSYNRGYEQYF. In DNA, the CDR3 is TGTGCCAGCAGTTATAACAGGGGATACGAGCAGTACTTC.